This TCR beta chain was recorded in a study of shared clonotypes between healthy human individuals. Study information: The study used three CD4 naive, three CD4 memory, two CD8 naive and one CD8 memory plate per donor.

The deep-level immunoSEQ assay was used. Method: immunoSEQ multiplex PCR; TCRdb's copy keeps in-frame clones and lacks some. The sample records about 2 million clones, about 94% being singletons. The CDR3 extends over 14 amino acids. From germline, CDR1 is MDHEN and CDR2 SYDVKM. V was cut by 3 bases and J by 5 bases, with 10 bases left in between. Only CD45RO-negative cells positively selected for CCR7 counted as naive CD8 cells, so terminally differentiated effector memory CD45RA+ cells were excluded. The donors were adults (healthy and HIV-negative) with no recent acute infections or vaccinations. Concerning this clone itself: Its antigen is undetermined.

Study conclusions and caveats: Clonotypes shared by all four donors outscored non-shared clonotypes in generation probability.

This sequence was found in a man between 18 and 29 years old in good health. The chain couples TRBV28 to TRBJ2-2; D unresolved. Sequencing was carried out using naive CD8+ T cells sorted from blood. The DNA of the CDR3 is TGTGCCAGCAGTTTCCGTCGTGGGACCGGGGAGCTGTTTTTT. This gives the protein CASSFRRGTGELFF.